This T cell receptor beta chain was sequenced in a study of blood T cell repertoires in COVID-19. In the study overall: The United States, Italy and Spain provided the acute and convalescent COVID-19 samples. Sample material is recorded as cDNA or gDNA derived from T cells, B-cell-depleted T cells, or PBMCs.

In the original workflow: Amplification with reference gene primers provided the estimates of nucleated cell counts. The method was immunoSEQ multiplex PCR; TCRdb's version includes in-frame clones alone and lacks a portion of them. V, J and clone size were drawn from that table, and D and trimming were deduced from the DNA. Of about 57,000 clones listed, around 80% are singletons. In its sample, this clone was seen once. The CDR3 contains 13 residues. CDR1 and CDR2 (germline): MRHNA, SNTAGT. Trimming pared 3 bases from V and 4 bases from J, leaving 7 bases between. The sequenced sample consisted of peripheral blood. The sequence derives from an older woman with acute or convalescent COVID-19. This chain joins TRBV6-4 and TRBJ2-1; D perhaps matches TRBD1 (5 bases). The CDR3 loop is CASSETAYNEQFF. CDR3 DNA: TGTGCCAGCAGTGAGACAGCTTACAATGAGCAGTTCTTC.